The 4 T cell receptor beta chains below come from one sample, sequenced in a study of cytomegalovirus exposure and HLA in healthy donors (dated by TCRdb to 2016 to 2017). Library prep was done by the immunoSEQ multiplex PCR assay. The multiplex PCR relied on a mix of 60 forward primers for TCR Vbeta segments and 13 reverse primers for TCR Jbeta segments. In TCRdb, the immuneACCESS table is reduced to in-frame sequences with V and J assigned. These tables do not hold every clone; where another copy was compared, an unresolved V gene accounts for under half, and the others remain unexplained. A total of about 140,000 clones appear in this sample, around 79% of them only once. 2.5% to 3.5% of the sample comes from the top ten. Sequencing used PBMCs. These receptors all come from a female donor in good health and CMV-seronegative.

The chain uses TRBV6-5 and TRBJ2-3; 7 positions match TRBD2. V was pared by 6 bases and J by 3 bases, with 3 bases of the junction left unmatched. Germline V gene sequence: CDR1 MNHEY, CDR2 SVGAGI. There are 13 residues in the CDR3. The CDR3: CASSGGRTDTQYF. The CDR3 DNA reads as TGTGCCAGCAGCGGGGGGAGGACAGATACGCAGTATTTT.

This chain uses TRBV5-1 with TRBJ2-2, with 8 bases that match TRBD2. After removal of 4 bases from V and 3 bases from J, the junction contained 11 bases not matched to a gene. The germline V gene has CDR1 SGHRS and CDR2 YFSETQ. This CDR3 has 17 residues. CDR3 coding DNA: TGCGCCAGCAGCATCACCGCGGGGGGATGGGACACCGGGGAGCTGTTTTTT. It specifies CASSITAGGWDTGELFF.

This CDR3 reads CASSKVLAGGRDQPQHF. The CDR3 coding sequence is TGTGCCAGTAGTAAAGTCCTTGCGGGGGGCAGAGATCAGCCCCAGCATTTT. The chain recombines TRBV19 with TRBJ1-5, with D tentatively TRBD1 (6 bases). V was shortened by 4 bases and J by 5 bases, with 21 bases between the two germline ends. Germline V gene data show CDR1 as LNHDA and CDR2 as SQIVND (reference sequence). This CDR3 comprises 17 residues.

The chain uses TRBV11-2 and TRBJ2-7; maybe TRBD2 (5 bases). This CDR3 comprises 14 residues. The V end lost 5 bases, the J end lost 6 bases, and 17 bases lay between the germline ends. Germline V gene data show CDR1 as SGHAT and CDR2 as FQNNGV. The CDR3 loop is CASSPTDRLSEQYF. The CDR3 DNA follows: TGTGCCAGCAGCCCCACGGACCGACTAAGCGAGCAGTACTTC.